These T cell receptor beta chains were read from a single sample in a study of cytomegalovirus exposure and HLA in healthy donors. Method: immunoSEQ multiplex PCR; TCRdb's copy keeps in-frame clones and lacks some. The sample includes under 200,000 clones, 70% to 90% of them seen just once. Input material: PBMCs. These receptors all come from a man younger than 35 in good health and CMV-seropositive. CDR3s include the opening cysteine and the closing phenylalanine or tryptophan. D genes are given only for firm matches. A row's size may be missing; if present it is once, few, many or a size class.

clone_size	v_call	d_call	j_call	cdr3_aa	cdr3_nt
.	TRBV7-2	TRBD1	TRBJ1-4	CASSSRGLATNEKLFF	TGTGCCAGCAGCTCCAGGGGGCTCGCAACTAATGAAAAACTGTTTTTT
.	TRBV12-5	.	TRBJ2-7	CASGLANRIKSAYEQYF	TGTGCTAGTGGTTTGGCCAACAGGATAAAATCTGCCTACGAGCAGTACTTC
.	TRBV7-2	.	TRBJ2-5	CASSSNRGKETQYF	TGTGCCAGCAGCTCTAACCGCGGGAAAGAGACCCAGTACTTC
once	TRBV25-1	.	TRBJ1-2	CASSSPGERGYTF	TGTGCCAGCAGTTCCCCGGGAGAGCGTGGCTACACCTTC
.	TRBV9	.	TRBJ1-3	CASSVAGTWAGSGNTIYF	TGTGCCAGCAGCGTAGCCGGCACCTGGGCAGGGTCTGGAAACACCATATATTTT
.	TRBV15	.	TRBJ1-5	CATSRDLGGDQPQHF	TGTGCCACCAGCAGAGATTTAGGGGGGGACCAGCCCCAGCATTTT
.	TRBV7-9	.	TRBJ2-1	CASSLPRGSSYNEQFF	TGTGCCAGCAGCCTCCCCCGGGGGAGCTCCTACAATGAGCAGTTCTTC
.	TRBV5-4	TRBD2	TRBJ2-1	CASSFRGGRNEQFF	TGTGCCAGCAGCTTTCGGGGGGGCAGGAATGAGCAGTTCTTC
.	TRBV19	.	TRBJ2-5	CASSIPNRGVETQYF	TGTGCCAGTAGTATCCCAAACCGCGGGGTCGAGACCCAGTACTTC
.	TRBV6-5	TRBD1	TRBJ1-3	CASRTGGPGNTIYF	TGTGCCAGCAGAACAGGGGGCCCTGGAAACACCATATATTTT
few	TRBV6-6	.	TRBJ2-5	CASSYGFGETQYF	TGTGCCAGCAGTTATGGGTTCGGGGAGACCCAGTACTTC
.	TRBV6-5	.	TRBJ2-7	CASSYNTHYEQYF	TGTGCCAGCAGTTACAACACCCACTACGAGCAGTACTTC
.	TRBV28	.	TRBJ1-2	CASSSLGGDYGYTF	TGTGCCAGCAGTTCCCTCGGGGGAGACTATGGCTACACCTTC
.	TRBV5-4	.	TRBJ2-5	CASSLPSTQETQYF	TGTGCCAGCAGCTTGCCGTCGACTCAAGAGACCCAGTACTTC
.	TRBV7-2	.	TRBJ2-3	CASSFPSTDTQYF	TGTGCCAGCAGCTTTCCTAGCACAGATACGCAGTATTTT
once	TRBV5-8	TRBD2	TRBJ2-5	CASSRGRTSGGQETQYF	TGTGCCAGCAGCAGGGGCCGGACTAGCGGGGGGCAAGAGACCCAGTACTTC
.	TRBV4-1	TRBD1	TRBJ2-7	CASSLPGQGYEQYF	TGCGCCAGCAGCTTACCGGGACAGGGGTACGAGCAGTACTTC
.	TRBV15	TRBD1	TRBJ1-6	CATSSTGQGISPLHF	TGTGCCACCAGCAGCACGGGACAGGGCATTTCACCCCTCCACTTT
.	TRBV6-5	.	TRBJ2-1	CASSYGTVSYNEQFF	TGTGCCAGCAGTTACGGTACAGTCTCCTACAATGAGCAGTTCTTC
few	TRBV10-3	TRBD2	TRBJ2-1	CAISESSIGGVHNEQFF	TGTGCCATCAGTGAGTCATCAATCGGGGGGGTCCACAATGAGCAGTTCTTC
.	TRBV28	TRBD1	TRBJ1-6	CASSRDSSSYNSPLHF	TGTGCCAGCAGTCGGGACAGCAGCTCCTATAATTCACCCCTCCACTTT
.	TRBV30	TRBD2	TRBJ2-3	CALREAGSSDTQYF	TGTGCCTTAAGGGAAGCGGGGTCGTCAGATACGCAGTATTTT
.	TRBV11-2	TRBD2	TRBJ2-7	CAAGGTLLYEQYF	TGTGCCGCCGGGGGGACTTTGCTCTACGAGCAGTACTTC
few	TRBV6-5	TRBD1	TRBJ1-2	CASSLHDRGGGYTF	TGTGCCAGCAGTCTACATGACAGGGGTGGTGGCTACACCTTC
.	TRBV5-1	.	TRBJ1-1	CASSLDPGGNTEAFF	TGCGCCAGCAGCTTGGATCCGGGAGGGAACACTGAAGCTTTCTTT
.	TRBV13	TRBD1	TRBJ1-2	CASGDRIGYTF	TGTGCCAGCGGGGACAGAATCGGCTACACCTTC
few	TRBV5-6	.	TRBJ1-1	CASSSSERIEAFF	TGTGCCAGCAGCTCCAGTGAGCGGATCGAAGCTTTCTTT
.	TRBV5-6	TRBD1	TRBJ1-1	CASSFWDRDIEAFF	TGTGCCAGCAGCTTTTGGGACAGGGATATTGAAGCTTTCTTT
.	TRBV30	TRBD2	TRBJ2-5	CAWTPTSGGIQETQYF	TGTGCCTGGACCCCCACTAGCGGGGGAATCCAAGAGACCCAGTACTTC
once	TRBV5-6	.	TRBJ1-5	CASSPGGGPHSNQPQHF	TGTGCCAGCAGCCCGGGGGGGGGTCCACATAGCAATCAGCCCCAGCATTTT
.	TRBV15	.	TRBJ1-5	CATSHPGGQPQHF	TGTGCCACCAGCCACCCGGGGGGGCAGCCCCAGCATTTT
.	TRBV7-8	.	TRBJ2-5	CASSFRGMETQYF	TGTGCCAGCAGCTTTAGGGGCATGGAGACCCAGTACTTC
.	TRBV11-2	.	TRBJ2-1	CASSVNRGNEQFF	TGTGCCAGCAGCGTAAATAGGGGCAATGAGCAGTTCTTC
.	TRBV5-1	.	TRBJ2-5	CASSLAQEGETQYF	TGCGCCAGCAGCTTGGCGCAGGAGGGGGAGACCCAGTACTTC
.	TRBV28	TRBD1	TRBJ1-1	CASLTLKQGVGTEAFF	TGTGCCAGCTTAACACTGAAACAGGGGGTGGGCACTGAAGCTTTCTTT
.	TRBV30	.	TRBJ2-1	CAWRGAFYNEQFF	TGTGCCTGGAGAGGGGCGTTCTACAATGAGCAGTTCTTC
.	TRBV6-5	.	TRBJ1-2	CASSSTGVGGGYTF	TGTGCCAGCAGTTCAACGGGTGTTGGAGGCGGCTACACCTTC
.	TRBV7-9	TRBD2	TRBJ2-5	CASSEAGGRETQYF	TGTGCCAGCAGCGAGGCGGGGGGACGAGAGACCCAGTACTTC
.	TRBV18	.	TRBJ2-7	CASSPPLGEPNSYEQYF	TGTGCCAGCTCACCACCGCTAGGCGAACCGAATTCCTACGAGCAGTACTTC
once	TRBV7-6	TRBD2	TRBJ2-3	CASSLAVTSTDTQYF	TGTGCCAGCAGCCTAGCGGTCACTAGCACAGATACGCAGTATTTT